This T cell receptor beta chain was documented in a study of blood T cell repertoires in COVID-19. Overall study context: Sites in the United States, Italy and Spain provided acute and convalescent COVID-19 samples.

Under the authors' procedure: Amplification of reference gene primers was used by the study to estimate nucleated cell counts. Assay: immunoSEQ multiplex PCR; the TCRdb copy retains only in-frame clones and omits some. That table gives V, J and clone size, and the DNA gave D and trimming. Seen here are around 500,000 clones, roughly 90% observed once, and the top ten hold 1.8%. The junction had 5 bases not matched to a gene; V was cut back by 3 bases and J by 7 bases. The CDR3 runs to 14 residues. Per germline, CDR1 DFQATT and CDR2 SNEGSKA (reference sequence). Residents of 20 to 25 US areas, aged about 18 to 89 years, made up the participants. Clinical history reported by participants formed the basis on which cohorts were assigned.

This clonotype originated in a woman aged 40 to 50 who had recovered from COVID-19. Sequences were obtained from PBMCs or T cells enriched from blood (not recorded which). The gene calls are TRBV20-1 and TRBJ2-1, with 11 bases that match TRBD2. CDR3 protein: CSASGSSGRNEQFF. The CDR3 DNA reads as TGCAGTGCTAGTGGGTCTAGCGGGAGGAATGAGCAGTTCTTC.